The entry below describes one TCR beta chain. Some clones are missing from TCRdb's copy, which holds only in-frame ones; the method was immunoSEQ multiplex PCR. Here the sample spans about 250,000 clones, roughly 80% being singletons. This CDR3 is 14 amino acids long. V shed 5 bases and J 5 bases; nucleotides not matched to a gene: 6. Per the germline V gene, CDR1 is SGHAT and CDR2 is FQNNGV. This sample is part of a study of control samples from healthy donors and cancer patients. The receptor was isolated from an older woman with lung cancer. This chain links TRBV11-2 with TRBJ2-1; 7 nucleotides agree with TRBD1. Source material: PBMCs. This CDR3 is CASSPRQGDNEQFF. The CDR3, as DNA: TGTGCCAGCAGCCCGCGACAGGGTGACAATGAGCAGTTCTTC.